These T cell receptor beta chains were read from a single sample in a study of T-cell memory formation after mild COVID-19. One entry per CDR3 protein results from TCRdb running MiXCR on the 5' RACE reads. The sample records some 260,000 distinct CDR3 sequences, about 15% being singletons. Sequencing was done on a sample of PBMCs or a T cell subset sorted from them (not recorded which). The receptors stem from a man younger than 35 who had mild COVID-19 (a few samples of this study predate the infection). Cell type and time point are not known. Each CDR3 is given with its conserved first and last residue.

v_call	cdr3_length	cdr3_aa
TRBV2	13	CASSPGTVYEQYF
TRBV12-3/TRBV12-4	15	CASSYRDRSNQPQHF
TRBV14	13	CASSQVNRGLAFF
TRBV3-1	16	CASSQVTGSYNYGYTF
TRBV4-1	16	CASSSLTGPTFREQFF
TRBV7-2	16	CASSRERAGADTEAFF
TRBV5-1	14	CASSLIPGDYGYTF
TRBV2	17	CASSEVWTSGVVGELFF
TRBV6-2/TRBV6-3	14	CASRWDRSQGEQYF
TRBV3-1	13	CASSRTGETEQFF
TRBV5-1	15	CASSDAPDGAETQYF
TRBV3-1	15	CASSQDRGSPDTQYF
TRBV24-1	13	CATSDHGWLPQHF
TRBV19	15	CASSMGWQPPSEQYF
TRBV4-2	14	CASSTDRSSYEQYF
TRBV6-5	14	CASSRGPKGSPLHF
TRBV20-1	12	CSARVLQETQYF
TRBV2	11	CASSVLETQYF
TRBV7-2	16	CASRRDRGAGGTEAFF
TRBV2	16	CASSEAMGSGANVLTF
TRBV6-2/TRBV6-3	16	CASSYLPPPGDQPQHF
TRBV20-1	13	CSARNPSNYGYTF
TRBV24-1	10	CATTNQPQHF
TRBV19	13	CASSDPGGSPLHF
TRBV7-2	15	CASSLVLGYNSPLHF
TRBV6-5	15	CASSYMLASTDTQYF
TRBV12-3/TRBV12-4	15	CASSISGTPYNEQFF
TRBV12-3/TRBV12-4	14	CASTRAGGTGTQYF
TRBV5-5	17	CASGPQPIVGSAGELFF
TRBV4-3	17	CASSPRAGRGLNYEQFF
TRBV18	14	CASSPTTGKETQYF
TRBV29-1	14	CSVEVMGEGETQYF
TRBV12-3/TRBV12-4	14	CASSLQGVSGELFF
TRBV7-2	15	CASSPGGPLTDTQYF
TRBV20-1	14	CSVRGRVDRDGYTF
TRBV6-2/TRBV6-3	15	CASTPARGANTEAFF
TRBV6-5	13	CASNQRVGDTQYF
TRBV30	13	CAWSVRAGIGYTF
TRBV4-1	16	CASSQGLEAGTDTQYF
TRBV7-2	12	CASSIAWDEQFF
TRBV28	15	CASSYPGPLNTEAFF
TRBV11-2	14	CASSLVRAVGELFF
TRBV6-2/TRBV6-3	11	CGTLRLNEQFF
TRBV7-2	18	CASSSPRSGGARTGELFF
TRBV4-3	15	CASSHHSSGGSEQFF
TRBV12-3/TRBV12-4	12	CASSFPGDEQFF
TRBV28	12	CASSFQSETQYF
TRBV12-3/TRBV12-4	11	CASSRNQPQHF
TRBV5-1	16	CASSLGGGGLFNEQFF
TRBV5-1	14	CASSLVPTSYGYTF
TRBV20-1	15	CSAYKTGRNNSPLHF
TRBV7-6	15	CASSFGSGGPETQYF